The clone carrying this TCR beta chain turned up a few times. Its target is unknown. The ends were cut back, 3 bases at V and 1 base at J, with 7 bases in the middle. The CDR3 loop spans 14 amino acids. Germline CDR1 and CDR2: MNHNY and SVGAGI (reference sequence). A sample-barcoded 5' primer and a J-beta primer mix were used in a second PCR of about 6 to 11 cycles. TCRdb processed the 5' RACE reads anew with MiXCR; each CDR3 protein has one entry. The table has hundreds of thousands of distinct CDR3 sequences, 20% to 30% seen once. This sample was included in a study of blood T cells in healthy people across ages. Findings and limits, study-wide: Per million T cells, TCR beta diversity dropped roughly linearly as age increased. Any conclusive comparison of naive versus antigen-experienced cells was prevented by using unsorted PBMCs.

These same records also appear under a second study, on T cells of mothers and their children.

The sequence was obtained from a boy aged 5-17 years in good health. The chain recombines TRBV6-6 with TRBJ2-1, with D uncertain. Sequencing input: blood. CDR3 protein: CASSYSPSYNEQFF. The DNA of the CDR3 is TGTGCCAGCAGTTATAGCCCATCCTACAATGAGCAGTTCTTC.